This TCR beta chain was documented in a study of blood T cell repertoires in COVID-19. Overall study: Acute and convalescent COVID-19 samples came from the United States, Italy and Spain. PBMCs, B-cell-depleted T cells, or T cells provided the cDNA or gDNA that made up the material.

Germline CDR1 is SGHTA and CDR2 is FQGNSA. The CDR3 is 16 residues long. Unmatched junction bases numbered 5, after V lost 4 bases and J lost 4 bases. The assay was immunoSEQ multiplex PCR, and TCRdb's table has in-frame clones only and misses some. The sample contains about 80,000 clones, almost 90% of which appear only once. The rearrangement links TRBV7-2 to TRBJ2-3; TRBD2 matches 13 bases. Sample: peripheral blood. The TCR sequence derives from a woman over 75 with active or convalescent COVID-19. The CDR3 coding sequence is TGTGCCAGCAGCTCCGGACTAGCGGGGGTCGCAGATACGCAGTATTTT. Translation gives CASSSGLAGVADTQYF.